This entry concerns a single T cell receptor beta chain. No antigen is known for it. Clones were sequenced by immunoSEQ multiplex PCR, and TCRdb holds only the in-frame ones, with some missing. The sample contains tens of thousands of clones, 70% to 90% of which appear only once. The V end lost 2 bases, the J end lost 8 bases, and 22 bases lay between the germline ends. There are 17 residues in the CDR3. Germline CDR1 SGHVS, CDR2 FQNEAQ. This sample stems from a study of radiotherapy plus CTLA-4 blockade in lung cancer. Study information: The study recorded objective responses in around 18% of patients and disease control in 25% to 35%.

Findings and caveats of the study: Interferon-beta, together with early blood T cell clone dynamics, reportedly best predicted response. TCR clones from tumors expanded in blood after radiotherapy plus ipilimumab.

This chain connects TRBV7-8 to TRBJ2-4; D remains ambiguous. This receptor was identified in a human donor with non-small cell lung cancer that progressed on radiotherapy plus ipilimumab. The starting material was peripheral blood, obtained from a patient treated with radiotherapy plus ipilimumab. The CDR3: CASSLRQSTLTHDIQYF. The CDR3 bases are TGTGCCAGCAGCTTACGGCAGTCTACCCTAACCCATGACATTCAGTACTTC.